This TCR beta chain emerged from a study of blood T cell repertoires in COVID-19. Study summary: COVID-19 samples collected from the United States, Italy and Spain covered acute and convalescent phases. T cells, B-cell-depleted T cells, or PBMCs provided the cDNA or gDNA that served as material.

This clone showed up just a few times. Trimming pared 5 bases from V and 4 bases from J, leaving 11 bases between. In germline, CDR1 is SSHAT, CDR2 FNYEAQ (reference sequence). This CDR3 is built from 14 residues. How the authors handled the data: Estimation of nucleated cell counts was performed using reference gene primer amplification. TCRdb's copy holds only in-frame clones and misses some; the assay was immunoSEQ multiplex PCR. Clonal size and the V and J genes are those of that table, whereas D and trimming came from the DNA. The sample lists 150,000 to 200,000 clones, around 90% occurring once.

The rearrangement links TRBV7-7 to TRBJ2-2; possible D gene TRBD1, 5 bases. This TCR came from a man between 45 and 60 years old with acute or convalescent COVID-19. The sample consisted of peripheral blood. The CDR3 nucleotides read TGTGCCAGCAGCCGCTCGCAGGGCACCGGGGAGCTGTTTTTT. This codes for CASSRSQGTGELFF.